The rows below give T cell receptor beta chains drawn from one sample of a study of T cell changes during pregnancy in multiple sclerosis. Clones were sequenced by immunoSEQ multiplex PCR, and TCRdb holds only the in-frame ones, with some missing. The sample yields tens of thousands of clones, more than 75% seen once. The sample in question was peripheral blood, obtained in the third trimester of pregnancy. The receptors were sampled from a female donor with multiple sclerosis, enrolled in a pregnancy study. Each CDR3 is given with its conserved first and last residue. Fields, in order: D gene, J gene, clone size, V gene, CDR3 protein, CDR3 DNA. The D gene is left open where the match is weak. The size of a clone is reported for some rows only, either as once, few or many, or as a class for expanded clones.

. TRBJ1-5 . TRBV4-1 CASSRLDSKYSNQPQHF TGCGCCAGCAGCCGGTTGGACAGTAAATATAGCAATCAGCCCCAGCATTTT
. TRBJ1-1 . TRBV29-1 CSAGGGNTEAFF TGCAGCGCCGGGGGGGGGAACACTGAAGCTTTCTTT
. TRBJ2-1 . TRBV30 CAWSLGSGAYNEQFF TGTGCCTGGAGTCTCGGGTCGGGGGCCTACAATGAGCAGTTCTTC
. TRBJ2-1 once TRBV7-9 CASSLAGGYNEQFF TGTGCCAGCAGCTTAGCGGGGGGATACAATGAGCAGTTCTTC
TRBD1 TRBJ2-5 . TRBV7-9 CASSLWTGGEETQYF TGTGCCAGCAGCTTGTGGACAGGGGGTGAAGAGACCCAGTACTTC
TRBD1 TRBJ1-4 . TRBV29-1 CSVGQGDEKLFF TGCAGCGTCGGACAGGGAGACGAAAAACTGTTTTTT
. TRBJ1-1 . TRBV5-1 CASSLYRNTEAFF TGCGCCAGCAGCTTATACAGGAACACTGAAGCTTTCTTT
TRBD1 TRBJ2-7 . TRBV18 CASSPSSGQGYEQYF TGTGCCAGCTCACCTTCTTCGGGACAGGGGTACGAGCAGTACTTC
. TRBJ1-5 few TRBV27 CASKGTPWEPQHF TGTGCCAGCAAGGGGACACCCTGGGAGCCCCAGCATTTT
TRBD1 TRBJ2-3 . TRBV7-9 CASSPLRGTGGSDTQYF TGTGCCAGCAGCCCCCTTCGGGGGACAGGGGGATCAGATACGCAGTATTTT
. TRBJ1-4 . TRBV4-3 CASSRLYGSGNEKLFF TGCGCCAGCAGCCGTCTCTACGGTTCGGGTAATGAAAAACTGTTTTTT
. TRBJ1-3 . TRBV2 CASSEGGRGGNTIYF TGTGCCAGCAGTGAAGGGGGAAGGGGAGGAAACACCATATATTTT
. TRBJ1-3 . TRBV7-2 CAVGGGSGNTIYF TGTGCAGTAGGGGGGGGCTCAGGAAACACCATATATTTT
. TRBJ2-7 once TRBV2 CASTPTRVGEQYF TGTGCCAGCACCCCGACGAGGGTAGGAGAGCAGTACTTC
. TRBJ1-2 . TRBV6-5 CASSYGAGRHGYTF TGTGCCAGCAGTTACGGAGCAGGGAGGCATGGCTACACCTTC
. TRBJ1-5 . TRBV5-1 CASSLGSRQPQHF TGCGCCAGCAGCTTGGGTAGCCGTCAGCCCCAGCATTTT
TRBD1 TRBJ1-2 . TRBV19 CASSIVPGTGNGGYTF TGTGCCAGTAGTATAGTCCCAGGGACAGGGAATGGTGGCTACACCTTC
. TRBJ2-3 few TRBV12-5 CASGLVRDGRPSTDTQYF TGTGCTAGTGGTTTGGTACGGGATGGCAGGCCAAGCACAGATACGCAGTATTTT